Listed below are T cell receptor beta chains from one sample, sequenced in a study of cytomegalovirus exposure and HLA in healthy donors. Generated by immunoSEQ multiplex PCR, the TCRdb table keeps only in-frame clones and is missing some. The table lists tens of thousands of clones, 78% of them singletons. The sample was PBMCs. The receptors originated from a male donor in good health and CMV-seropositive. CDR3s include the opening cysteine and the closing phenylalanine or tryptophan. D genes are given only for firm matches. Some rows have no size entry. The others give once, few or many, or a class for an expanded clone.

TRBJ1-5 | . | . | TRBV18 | CASSPAVGYRPQHF | TGTGCCAGCTCCCCAGCCGTCGGGTATCGGCCCCAGCATTTT
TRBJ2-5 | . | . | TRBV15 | CATSTTTDYLTQYF | TGTGCCACCAGCACAACTACGGACTATCTAACCCAGTACTTC
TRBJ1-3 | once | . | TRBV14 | CASSQQGRGYSGNTIYF | TGTGCCAGCAGCCAACAGGGCAGGGGCTACTCTGGAAACACCATATATTTT
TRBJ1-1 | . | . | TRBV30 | CAWSGGGRAFF | TGTGCCTGGAGTGGGGGAGGGCGAGCTTTCTTT
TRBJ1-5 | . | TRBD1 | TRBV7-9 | CASSLGGEGGLGPQHF | TGTGCCAGCAGCTTAGGGGGTGAAGGGGGCCTTGGGCCCCAGCATTTT
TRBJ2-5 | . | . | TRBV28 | CASGSGTQETQYF | TGTGCCAGCGGCTCGGGAACTCAAGAGACCCAGTACTTC
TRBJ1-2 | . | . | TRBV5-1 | CASSLARGLRDGYTF | TGCGCCAGCAGCTTGGCTCGGGGGTTGAGGGATGGCTACACCTTC
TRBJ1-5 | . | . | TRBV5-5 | CASSRDIGRRWLPQHF | TGTGCCAGCAGCCGGGACATCGGGCGGCGGTGGTTGCCCCAGCATTTT
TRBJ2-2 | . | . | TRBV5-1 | CASSLLGLPGLHTGELFF | TGCGCCAGCAGCTTGCTGGGCCTTCCAGGGCTTCACACCGGGGAGCTGTTTTTT
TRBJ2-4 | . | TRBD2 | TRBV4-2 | CASSQGESGANIQYF | TGTGCCAGCAGCCAAGGGGAAAGCGGGGCTAACATTCAGTACTTC
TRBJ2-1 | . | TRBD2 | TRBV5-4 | CASSLRGLGGEQFF | TGTGCCAGCAGCTTGCGGGGACTAGGGGGTGAGCAGTTCTTC
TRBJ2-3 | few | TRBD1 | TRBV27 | CASSSRLGGSDTQYF | TGTGCCAGCAGCTCCCGGCTAGGGGGCTCAGATACGCAGTATTTT
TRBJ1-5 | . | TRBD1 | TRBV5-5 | CASSPRQGVGNQPQHF | TGTGCCAGCAGCCCAAGACAGGGGGTGGGCAATCAGCCCCAGCATTTT
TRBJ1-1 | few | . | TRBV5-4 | CASSLAASRLNTEAFF | TGTGCCAGCAGCTTGGCGGCCAGCAGGTTGAACACTGAAGCTTTCTTT
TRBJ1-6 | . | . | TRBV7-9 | CASSLMGGAGYNSPLHF | TGTGCCAGCAGCTTAATGGGCGGGGCGGGCTATAATTCACCCCTCCACTTT
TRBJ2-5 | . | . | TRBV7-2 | CASSLLPATGQETQYF | TGTGCCAGCAGCTTATTGCCAGCGACGGGACAAGAGACCCAGTACTTC
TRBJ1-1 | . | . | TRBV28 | CASISGGRYTEAFF | TGTGCCAGCATCTCGGGGGGTCGGTACACTGAAGCTTTCTTT
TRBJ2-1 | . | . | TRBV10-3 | CAISFRDTLYNEQFF | TGTGCCATCAGTTTCCGGGACACCCTTTACAATGAGCAGTTCTTC
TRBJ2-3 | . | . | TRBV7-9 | CASSLDPSDTQYF | TGTGCCAGCAGCTTAGATCCGTCGGATACGCAGTATTTT
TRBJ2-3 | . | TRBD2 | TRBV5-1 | CASSFTTSGSDTQYF | TGCGCCAGCAGCTTCACCACTAGCGGGAGTGATACGCAGTATTTT
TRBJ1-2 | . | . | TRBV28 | CASSLYGATHGYTF | TGTGCCAGCAGTTTATATGGGGCTACCCATGGCTACACCTTC
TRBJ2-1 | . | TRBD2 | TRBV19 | CASSRGGEYNEQFF | TGTGCCAGTAGTCGGGGGGGGGAATACAATGAGCAGTTCTTC
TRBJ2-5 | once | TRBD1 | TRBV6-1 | CAGDRGQTGETQYF | TGTGCCGGTGACAGGGGACAAACTGGGGAGACCCAGTACTTC
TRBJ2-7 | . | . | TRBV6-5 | CASSYSVSSEQYF | TGTGCCAGCAGTTACTCCGTTAGCTCCGAGCAGTACTTC
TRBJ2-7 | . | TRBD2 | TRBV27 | CASRAWFSGEISYEQYF | TGTGCCAGCAGGGCCTGGTTTAGCGGGGAGATCTCCTACGAGCAGTACTTC
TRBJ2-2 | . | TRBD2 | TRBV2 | CASRLAGTTGELFF | TGTGCCAGCAGACTAGCGGGGACTACCGGGGAGCTGTTTTTT
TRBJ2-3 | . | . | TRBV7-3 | CASSLSSARTDTQYF | TGTGCCAGCAGCCTCTCTAGTGCCCGCACAGATACGCAGTATTTT
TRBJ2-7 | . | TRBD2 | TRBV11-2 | CASSPLTGGAYEQYF | TGTGCCAGCAGCCCCCTAACGGGGGGTGCCTACGAGCAGTACTTC
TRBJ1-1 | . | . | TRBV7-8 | CASSLSTATEAFF | TGTGCCAGCAGCTTATCGACAGCTACTGAAGCTTTCTTT
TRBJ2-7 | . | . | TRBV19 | CASSGPSHEQYF | TGTGCCAGTAGTGGGCCGTCCCACGAGCAGTACTTC
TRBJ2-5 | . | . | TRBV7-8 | CASSLGPAVTEETQYF | TGTGCCAGCAGCTTAGGGCCCGCGGTAACCGAAGAGACCCAGTACTTC
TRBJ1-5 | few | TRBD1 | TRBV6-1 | CASRQGNNQPQHF | TGTGCCAGCCGACAGGGGAACAATCAGCCCCAGCATTTT
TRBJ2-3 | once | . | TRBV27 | CASSSLGTQYF | TGTGCCAGCAGTTCCCTCGGTACGCAGTATTTT
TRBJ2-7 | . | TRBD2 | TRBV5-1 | CASSRGLEGLGCFRVEQYF | TGCGCCAGCAGCCGCGGACTAGAAGGGTTGGGTTGTTTTCGGGTCGAGCAGTACTTC
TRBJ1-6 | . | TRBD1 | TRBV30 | CAWSVVRTGTGFLASPLHF | TGTGCCTGGAGTGTAGTCCGAACGGGGACAGGGTTTTTGGCTTCACCCCTCCACTTT
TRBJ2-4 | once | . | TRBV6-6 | CASSYSNRVAKNIQYF | TGTGCCAGCAGTTACTCGAACAGGGTAGCCAAAAACATTCAGTACTTC
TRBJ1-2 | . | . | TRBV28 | CASSLLENYGYTF | TGTGCCAGCAGTTTATTAGAGAACTATGGCTACACCTTC
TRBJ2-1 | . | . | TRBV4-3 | CASSQERSYNEQFF | TGCGCCAGCAGCCAAGAGCGGTCCTACAATGAGCAGTTCTTC
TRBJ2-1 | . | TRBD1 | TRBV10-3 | CAISDPRGQSYNEQFF | TGTGCCATCAGTGACCCCAGGGGGCAATCCTACAATGAGCAGTTCTTC
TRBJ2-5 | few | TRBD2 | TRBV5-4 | CASGLAGEETQYF | TGTGCCTCGGGACTAGCGGGGGAAGAGACCCAGTACTTC
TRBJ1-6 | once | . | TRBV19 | CASSSTGQMDSPLHF | TGTGCCAGTTCCTCCACAGGTCAGATGGATTCACCCCTCCACTTT
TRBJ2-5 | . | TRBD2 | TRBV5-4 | CASSFGGGRVQETQYF | TGTGCCAGCAGCTTCGGTGGCGGGAGGGTCCAAGAGACCCAGTACTTC
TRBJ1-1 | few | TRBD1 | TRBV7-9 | CASTRQGMNTEAFF | TGTGCCAGCACCAGACAGGGAATGAACACTGAAGCTTTCTTT
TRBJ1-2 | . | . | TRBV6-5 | CASSPQGRNYGYTF | TGTGCCAGCAGTCCTCAGGGGCGAAACTATGGCTACACCTTC
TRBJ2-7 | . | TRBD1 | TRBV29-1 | CSGRGKLYEQYF | TGCAGCGGCAGGGGGAAGCTATACGAGCAGTACTTC
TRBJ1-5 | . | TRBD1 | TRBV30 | CAWRTPGQHNQPQHF | TGTGCCTGGAGGACCCCGGGACAGCACAATCAGCCCCAGCATTTT
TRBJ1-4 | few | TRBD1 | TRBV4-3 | CASSLGTGTAGGKLFF | TGCGCCAGCAGCCTAGGCACCGGGACAGCCGGCGGAAAACTGTTTTTT
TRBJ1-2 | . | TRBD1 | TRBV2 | CASRRGRYGYTF | TGTGCCAGCAGGAGGGGGCGCTATGGCTACACCTTC
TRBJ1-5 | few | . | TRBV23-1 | CASSQSGSSNQPQHF | TGCGCCAGCAGTCAATCCGGTAGTAGCAATCAGCCCCAGCATTTT
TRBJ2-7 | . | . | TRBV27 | CASSLSPYYEQYF | TGTGCCAGCAGTTTATCGCCCTACTACGAGCAGTACTTC
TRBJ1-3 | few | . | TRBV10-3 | CASKQGLSGNTIYF | TGTGCCAGCAAACAGGGCCTCTCTGGAAACACCATATATTTT
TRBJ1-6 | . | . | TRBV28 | CASSVASSYNSPLHF | TGTGCCAGCAGTGTCGCGAGCTCCTATAATTCACCCCTCCACTTT
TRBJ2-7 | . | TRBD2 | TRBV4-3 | CASSQDWTSESYEQYF | TGCGCCAGCAGCCAAGATTGGACTAGCGAGTCCTACGAGCAGTACTTC
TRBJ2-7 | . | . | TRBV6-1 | CASRGWQGPNEQYF | TGTGCCAGCAGGGGATGGCAGGGGCCCAACGAGCAGTACTTC